Sequencing of this T cell receptor beta chain was carried out in a study of neurological immune-mediated disorders (dated by TCRdb to about 2019). Concerning the study at large: Of the approximately 34 multiple sclerosis patients, around 30 had relapsing-remitting MS and 3 had secondary progressive MS. Using UMI-based sequencing, the study compared peripheral blood TCR-beta repertoires from patients with HTLV-I-associated myelopathy (HAM/TSP), patients with multiple sclerosis, and healthy controls. The roughly 110 TCR-beta libraries included longitudinal samples, technical triplicates and paired sorted CD4+ and CD8+ T-cell subsets alongside PBMC samples. The cohort comprised roughly 69 subjects: around 15 HAM/TSP patients, 35 or so multiple sclerosis patients and 20 healthy controls. Summary of the overall study and its limitations: In phylogenetic analysis, the repertoires of 18 of 34 MS patients grouped into a cluster of related CDR3 sequences, which suggests a possible signature at the repertoire level. No association of the MS cluster with clinical or MRI features was observed, and the need for larger cohorts was stated by the authors. No identical CDR3 amino acid sequences were shared among expanded clones across subjects, suggesting private TCR-beta repertoires in all groups. TCR clonal expansion was highest in HAM/TSP patients and lowest in MS patients, with MS patients falling below even healthy controls.

CDR1 and CDR2 were assigned from the germline V gene as SGHRS and YFSETQ. V is reduced by 5 bases and J by 4 bases, leaving a spacing of 17 bases between them. The CDR3 numbers 15 residues from cysteine through phenylalanine. The DNA shown is the 45-base CDR3, in frame from base 1. Libraries from unsorted PBMCs were made from 2 million PBMCs kept in RNAlater at -80 degrees C until RNA extraction. Multiple sclerosis patients were enrolled in a US clinical protocol under which disease progression was evaluated by magnetic resonance imaging. Peripheral blood was subjected to Ficoll-Hypaque density gradient centrifugation to isolate PBMCs, which were then cryopreserved in liquid nitrogen. Points on this clonotype: What this receptor recognizes is not known. No base quality values were provided; no much bigger clone lies one nucleotide off.

cDNA was synthesized by template-switch 5'RACE using a primer carrying a 10-nucleotide random unique molecular identifier by which each TCR transcript was tagged. Every sequencing run covered 15-18 subjects and yielded more than 180 million TCR-beta sequences. The RNeasy kit was used for extraction of total RNA. TCR-beta VDJ regions were amplified with primers for the TCR constant region and the 5'RACE anchor, using the KAPA Real-time Library Amplification kit. A first PCR added sample indexes and Illumina adaptors, and a second PCR then raised library yield. After Ampure bead purification, the roughly 650 bp TCR product was size-selected on a 2% E-gel SizeSelection system. Before pooling, libraries had their quality checked on a Bioanalyzer, their concentration measured with Qubit, and their quantity determined with the Kapa Library Quantification kit. Paired-end 2 x 150 bp sequencing of the libraries was performed on an Illumina HiSeq 2500. To increase sequence diversity, roughly 24-31% phiX was spiked into each library pool. On the authors' methods: Quality-filtered reads were processed with the UMI-based MiGEC pipeline, and over 75% of raw TCR sequences were removed by the MiGEC pipeline during error correction. IMGT germline references were used for alignment of VDJ genes, and clonotypes were defined by a unique CDR3 amino acid sequence together with V-J genes. VDJtools evaluated clonal expansion, Shannon diversity and CDR3 relatedness (CalcPairwiseDistances, ClusterSamples); CLCbio workbench built phylogenetic trees. Expanded clones were defined as having at least 8 unique UMIs, based on coefficient-of-variation modelling across technical triplicates. The public reads were reanalyzed by TCRdb: fastp trimming at Q25, MiXCR alignment, in-frame beta chains only. Every entry covers one CDR3 protein and lists the most common genes and DNA from its rows. The V and J calls shown here were made by TCRdb, not taken from the authors' results. The sample table contains nearly 60,000 distinct CDR3 sequences; only one count was recorded for around 3.6% of them. The ten largest clones take up about 3% of the sample.

The TCR was taken from a woman aged 30 to 39 with multiple sclerosis. Recombination joined TRBV5-1 with TRBJ2-3, with TRBD2 perhaps the D gene, on 6 matching bases. The sequencing input was PBMCs. The nucleotide sequence is given as TGCGCCAGCAGGATTAGCGGTGAACGGGCAGATACGCAGTATTTT. Its protein is CASRISGERADTQYF.